This T cell receptor (beta chain) was retrieved from a study of early stage breast cancer tumors. This CDR3 spans 13 amino acids. CDR1 and CDR2 (germline): LNHDA, SQIVND (reference sequence). The V end was cut by 4 bases, the J end by 1 base, with 7 bases between. TCRdb keeps only in-frame clones here, not all; method: immunoSEQ multiplex PCR. The sample contains around 71,000 clones, roughly 80% of which appear only once. The chain combines TRBV19 with TRBJ1-1, with no clear D. The origin of this receptor is a person in their sixties with breast cancer. Sequencing was done on a sample of blood. CDR3 region: CASSRTPNTEAFF. The CDR3 bases are TGTGCCAGTAGTAGAACACCGAACACTGAAGCTTTCTTT.